These T cell receptor beta chains were read from a single sample in a study of cytomegalovirus exposure and HLA in healthy donors. Libraries were prepared by immunoSEQ multiplex PCR; TCRdb keeps only in-frame clonotypes and omits some of them. The data contain 150,000 or so clones, roughly 90% of them singletons. Sequenced input: PBMCs. The receptors were gathered from a woman aged 18-30 years in good health and CMV-seronegative. Both conserved end residues are part of each CDR3. D genes are given only for firm matches. For some rows the clone size is stated as once, few or many, or as a class when expanded; others skip it.

length	D	size	J	V	DNA	CDR3
14	TRBD2	NA	TRBJ2-1	TRBV5-1	TGCGCCAGCAGTCTCGGAGCGAGCGGGGGGAGTGCGTTCTTC	CASSLGASGGSAFF
17	TRBD1	NA	TRBJ1-3	TRBV5-1	TGCGCCAGCAGCGCCGGGGACAGGGCCTACTCTGGAAACACCATATATTTT	CASSAGDRAYSGNTIYF
16	TRBD1	NA	TRBJ1-3	TRBV7-6	TGTGCCAGCAGCCGGGACAGGGAAGGGCTGGGAAACACCATATATTTT	CASSRDREGLGNTIYF
14	TRBD1	NA	TRBJ1-5	TRBV27	TGTGCCAGCAGTACACGGACAGGGGATCAGCCCCAGCATTTT	CASSTRTGDQPQHF
15	NA	NA	TRBJ1-1	TRBV18	TGTGCCAGCTCACCACAGGAGGGGGGGGACACTGAAGCTTTCTTT	CASSPQEGGDTEAFF
16	NA	once	TRBJ1-1	TRBV7-9	TGTGCCAGCAGCTTAGTCCAGGGGAACATGAACACTGAAGCTTTCTTT	CASSLVQGNMNTEAFF
13	NA	NA	TRBJ1-4	TRBV5-1	TGCGCCAGCAGGGAGGGGCCTAATGAAAAACTGTTTTTT	CASREGPNEKLFF
15	TRBD2	NA	TRBJ2-5	TRBV18	TGTGCCAGCTCACCACAGCGGGATTACCAAGAGACCCAGTACTTC	CASSPQRDYQETQYF
14	NA	NA	TRBJ1-5	TRBV28	TGTGCCAGCAGTTTATCAGGGCTAAATCAGCCCCAGCATTTT	CASSLSGLNQPQHF
14	NA	once	TRBJ2-3	TRBV5-1	TGCGCCAGCAGCTCCGGAGGGAGTTCGGATACGCAGTATTTT	CASSSGGSSDTQYF
15	TRBD1	NA	TRBJ1-1	TRBV29-1	TGCAGCGTTGAGGGGCTACAGGGGGCGAACACTGAAGCTTTCTTT	CSVEGLQGANTEAFF
20	TRBD2	NA	TRBJ2-2	TRBV9	TGTGCCAGCAGCGTGGATAACGGACTAGCGGGGGGCCGGTACACCGGGGAGCTGTTTTTT	CASSVDNGLAGGRYTGELFF
14	NA	NA	TRBJ1-5	TRBV27	TGTGCCAGCAGTTCATTACTAGGAAATCAGCCCCAGCATTTT	CASSSLLGNQPQHF
18	TRBD2	NA	TRBJ2-3	TRBV28	TGTGCCAGCAGTTTAATCGGACTAGCGGGGATTAGTCCAGATACGCAGTATTTT	CASSLIGLAGISPDTQYF
16	NA	NA	TRBJ2-1	TRBV1	TGCACCAGCAGCCAAGAAACTGAGAGCTCCTACAATGAGCAGTTCTTC	CTSSQETESSYNEQFF
13	NA	NA	TRBJ2-7	TRBV2	TGTGCCAGCAATGTACGGGACACCTACGAGCAGTACTTC	CASNVRDTYEQYF
16	TRBD1	once	TRBJ2-7	TRBV19	TGTGCCAGTAGTATCGGCGGGACAGGGGGCAGGGACGAGCAGTACTTC	CASSIGGTGGRDEQYF
16	TRBD2	NA	TRBJ2-7	TRBV19	TGTGCCAGTAGGCTCCTGTTTAGCGGGGGCCCCTACGAGCAGTACTTC	CASRLLFSGGPYEQYF
14	NA	once	TRBJ1-2	TRBV30	TGTGCCTGGAGTGAACCATACAGGGATTCTGGCTACACCTTC	CAWSEPYRDSGYTF
15	NA	NA	TRBJ2-7	TRBV7-8	TGTGCCAGCAGCTTAGAGGCGGGGTCCAGCTACGAGCAGTACTTC	CASSLEAGSSYEQYF
18	NA	once	TRBJ1-5	TRBV4-1	TGCGCCAGCAGCCACCACCTCGGGGATGTTTATAGCAATCAGCCCCAGCATTTT	CASSHHLGDVYSNQPQHF
14	TRBD2	NA	TRBJ2-1	TRBV27	TGTGCCAGCAGTGATCGGGGGGGCTACAATGAGCAGTTCTTC	CASSDRGGYNEQFF
14	TRBD1	NA	TRBJ2-3	TRBV6-5	TGTGCCAGCAGCCCACAGGGGAGCGCAGATACGCAGTATTTT	CASSPQGSADTQYF
15	NA	NA	TRBJ1-4	TRBV18	TGTGCCAGCTCACCATCACAGGGTTATAATGAAAAACTGTTTTTT	CASSPSQGYNEKLFF